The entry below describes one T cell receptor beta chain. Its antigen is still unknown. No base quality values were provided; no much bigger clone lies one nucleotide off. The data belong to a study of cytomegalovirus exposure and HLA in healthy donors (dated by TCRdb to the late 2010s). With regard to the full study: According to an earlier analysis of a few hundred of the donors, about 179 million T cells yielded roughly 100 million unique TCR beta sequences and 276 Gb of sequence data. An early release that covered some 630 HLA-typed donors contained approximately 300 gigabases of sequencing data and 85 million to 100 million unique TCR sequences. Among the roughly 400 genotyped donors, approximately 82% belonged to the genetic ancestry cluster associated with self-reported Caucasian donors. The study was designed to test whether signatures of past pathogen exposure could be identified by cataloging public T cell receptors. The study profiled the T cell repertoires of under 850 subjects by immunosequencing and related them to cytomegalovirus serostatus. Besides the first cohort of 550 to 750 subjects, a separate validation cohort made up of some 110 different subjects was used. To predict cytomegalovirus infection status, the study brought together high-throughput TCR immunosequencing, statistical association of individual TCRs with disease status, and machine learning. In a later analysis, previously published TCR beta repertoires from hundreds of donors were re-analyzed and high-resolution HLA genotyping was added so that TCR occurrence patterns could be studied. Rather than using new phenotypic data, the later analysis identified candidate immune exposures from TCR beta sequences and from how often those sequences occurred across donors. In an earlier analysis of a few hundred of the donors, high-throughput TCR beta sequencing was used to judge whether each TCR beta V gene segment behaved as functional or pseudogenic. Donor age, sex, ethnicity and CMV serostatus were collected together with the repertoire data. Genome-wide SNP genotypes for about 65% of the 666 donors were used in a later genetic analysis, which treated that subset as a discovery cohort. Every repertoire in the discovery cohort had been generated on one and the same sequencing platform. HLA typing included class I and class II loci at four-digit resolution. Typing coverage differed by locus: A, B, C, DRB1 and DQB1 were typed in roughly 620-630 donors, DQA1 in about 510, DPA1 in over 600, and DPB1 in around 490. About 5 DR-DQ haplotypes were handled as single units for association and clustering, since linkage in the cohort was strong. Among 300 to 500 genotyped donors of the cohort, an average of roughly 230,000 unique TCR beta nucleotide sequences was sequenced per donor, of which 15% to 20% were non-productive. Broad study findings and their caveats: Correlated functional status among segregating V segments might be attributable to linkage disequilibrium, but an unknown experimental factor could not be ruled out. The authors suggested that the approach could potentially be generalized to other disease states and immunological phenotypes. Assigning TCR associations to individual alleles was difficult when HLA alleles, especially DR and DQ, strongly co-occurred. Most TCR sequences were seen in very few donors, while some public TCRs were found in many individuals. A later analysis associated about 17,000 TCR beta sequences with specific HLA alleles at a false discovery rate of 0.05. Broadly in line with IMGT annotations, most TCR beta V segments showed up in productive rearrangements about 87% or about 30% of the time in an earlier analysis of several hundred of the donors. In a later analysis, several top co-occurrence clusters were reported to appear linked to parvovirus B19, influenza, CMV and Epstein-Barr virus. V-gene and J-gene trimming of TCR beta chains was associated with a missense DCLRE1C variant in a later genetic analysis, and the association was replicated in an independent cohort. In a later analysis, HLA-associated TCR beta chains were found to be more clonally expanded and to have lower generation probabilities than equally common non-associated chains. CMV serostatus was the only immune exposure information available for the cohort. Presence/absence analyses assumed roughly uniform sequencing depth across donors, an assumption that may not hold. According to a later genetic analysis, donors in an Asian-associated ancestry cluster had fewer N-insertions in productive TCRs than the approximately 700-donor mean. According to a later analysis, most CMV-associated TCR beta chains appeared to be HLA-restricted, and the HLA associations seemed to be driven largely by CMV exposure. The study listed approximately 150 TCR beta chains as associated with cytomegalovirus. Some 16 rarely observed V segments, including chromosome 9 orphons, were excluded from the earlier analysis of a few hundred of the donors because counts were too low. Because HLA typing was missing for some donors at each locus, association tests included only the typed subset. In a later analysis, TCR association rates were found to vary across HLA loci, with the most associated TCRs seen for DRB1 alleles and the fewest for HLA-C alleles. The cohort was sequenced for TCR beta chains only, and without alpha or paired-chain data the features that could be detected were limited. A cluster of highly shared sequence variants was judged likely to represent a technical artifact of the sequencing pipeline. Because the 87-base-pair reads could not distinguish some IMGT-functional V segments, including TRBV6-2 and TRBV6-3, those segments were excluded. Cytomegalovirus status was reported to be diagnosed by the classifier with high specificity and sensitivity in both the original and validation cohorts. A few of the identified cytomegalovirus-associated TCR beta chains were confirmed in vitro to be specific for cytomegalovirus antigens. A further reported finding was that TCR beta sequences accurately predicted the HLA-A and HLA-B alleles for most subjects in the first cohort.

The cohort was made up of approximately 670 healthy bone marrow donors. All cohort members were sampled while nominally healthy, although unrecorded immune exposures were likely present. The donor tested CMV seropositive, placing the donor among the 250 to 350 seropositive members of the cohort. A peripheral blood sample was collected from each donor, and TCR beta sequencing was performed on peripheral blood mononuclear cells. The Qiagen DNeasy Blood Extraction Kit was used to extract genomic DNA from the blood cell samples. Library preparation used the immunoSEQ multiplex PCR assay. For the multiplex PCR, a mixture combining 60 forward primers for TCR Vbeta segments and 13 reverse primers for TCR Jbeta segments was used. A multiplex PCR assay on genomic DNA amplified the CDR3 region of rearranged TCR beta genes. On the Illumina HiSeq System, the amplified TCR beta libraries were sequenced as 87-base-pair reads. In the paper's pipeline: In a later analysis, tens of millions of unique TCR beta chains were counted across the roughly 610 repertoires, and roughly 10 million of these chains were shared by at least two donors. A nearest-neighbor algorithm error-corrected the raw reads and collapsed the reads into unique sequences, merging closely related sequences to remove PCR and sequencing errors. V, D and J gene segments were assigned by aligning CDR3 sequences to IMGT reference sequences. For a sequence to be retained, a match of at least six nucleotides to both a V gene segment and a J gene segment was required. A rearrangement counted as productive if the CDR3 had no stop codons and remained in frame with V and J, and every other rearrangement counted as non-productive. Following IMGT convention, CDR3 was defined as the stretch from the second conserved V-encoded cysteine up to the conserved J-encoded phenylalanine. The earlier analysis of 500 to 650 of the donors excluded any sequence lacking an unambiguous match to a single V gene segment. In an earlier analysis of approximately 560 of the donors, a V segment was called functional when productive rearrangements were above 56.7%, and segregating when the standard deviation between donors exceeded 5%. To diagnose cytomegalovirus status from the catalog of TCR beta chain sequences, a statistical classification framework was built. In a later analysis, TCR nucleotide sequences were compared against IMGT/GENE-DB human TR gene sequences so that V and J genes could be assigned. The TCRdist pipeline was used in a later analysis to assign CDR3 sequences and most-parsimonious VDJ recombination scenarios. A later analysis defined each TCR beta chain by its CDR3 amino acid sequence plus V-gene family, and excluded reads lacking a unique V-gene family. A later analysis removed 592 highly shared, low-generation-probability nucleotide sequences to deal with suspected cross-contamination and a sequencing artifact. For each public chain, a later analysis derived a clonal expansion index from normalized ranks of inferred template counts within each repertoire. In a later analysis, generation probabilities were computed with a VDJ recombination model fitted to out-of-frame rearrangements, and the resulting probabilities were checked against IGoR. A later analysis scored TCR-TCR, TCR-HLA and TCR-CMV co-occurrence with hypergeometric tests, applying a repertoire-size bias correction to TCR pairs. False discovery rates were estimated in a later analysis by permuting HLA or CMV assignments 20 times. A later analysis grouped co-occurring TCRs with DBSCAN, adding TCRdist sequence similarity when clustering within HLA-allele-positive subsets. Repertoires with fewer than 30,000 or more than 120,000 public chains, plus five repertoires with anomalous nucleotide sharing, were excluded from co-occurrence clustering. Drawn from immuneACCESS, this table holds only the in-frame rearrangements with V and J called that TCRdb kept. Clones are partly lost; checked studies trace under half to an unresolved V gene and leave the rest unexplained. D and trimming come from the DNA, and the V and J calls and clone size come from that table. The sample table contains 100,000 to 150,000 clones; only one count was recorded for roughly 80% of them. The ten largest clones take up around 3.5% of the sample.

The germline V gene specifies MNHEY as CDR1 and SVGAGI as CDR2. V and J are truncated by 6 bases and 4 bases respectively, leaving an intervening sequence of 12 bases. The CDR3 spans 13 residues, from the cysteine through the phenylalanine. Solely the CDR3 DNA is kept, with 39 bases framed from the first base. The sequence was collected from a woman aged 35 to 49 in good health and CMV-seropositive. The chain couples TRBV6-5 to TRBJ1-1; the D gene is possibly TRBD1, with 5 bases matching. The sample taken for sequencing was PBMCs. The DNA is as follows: TGTGCCAGCAGCCTCCTCGGGGGCACTGAAGCTTTCTTT. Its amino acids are CASSLLGGTEAFF.